This TCR beta chain was profiled in a study of cytomegalovirus exposure and HLA in healthy donors (TCRdb year 2017). Notes on the research overall: According to a later analysis, one platform produced both the roughly 120 validation repertoires and the roughly 660 repertoires of the first cohort. The study aimed to test whether signatures of past pathogen exposure could be identified by cataloging public T cell receptors. Along with the roughly 670-subject first cohort, a separate validation cohort of more than 90 different subjects was used. High-throughput TCR immunosequencing, statistical association of individual TCRs with disease status, and machine learning were combined to predict cytomegalovirus infection status.

Separate from the roughly 650-subject first cohort, the validation cohort of about 110 subjects was the group to which the donors belonged. Libraries were constructed by the immunoSEQ multiplex PCR assay. In the paper's pipeline: To diagnose cytomegalovirus status from the catalog of TCR beta chain sequences, a statistical classification framework was built. In its TCRdb copy, this immuneACCESS table keeps in-frame sequences only and misses some clones. Where compared with another copy, unresolved V genes explain less than half of these, and the others have no known cause. The V and J calls and clone size were taken over from that table, and D and trimming were inferred from the DNA. The sample table lists over 250,000 clones, around 87% of them with a count of one. The ten largest account for approximately 1.2% of the sample. On this clone: Its binding antigen is unknown. There are no base qualities to consult, and no much larger clone falls within one base.

Beyond this particular receptor, the publication reports: The study gave a list of 150 to 200 TCR beta chains associated with cytomegalovirus. In both the original and validation cohorts, the classifier was reported to diagnose cytomegalovirus status with high specificity and sensitivity. Three of the identified cytomegalovirus-associated TCR beta chains were confirmed in vitro to be specific for cytomegalovirus antigens. All 110 or so repertoires were used to score co-occurrence in the validation cohort in a later analysis, because that analysis had no HLA typing for the cohort. Across donors, most TCR sequences were observed very rarely, whereas some public TCRs were present in many individuals. According to the authors, the approach could potentially be generalized to other disease states and immunological phenotypes. Subsequent analysis determined that TCRs grouped into clusters in the first cohort also showed a tendency toward co-occurrence across the roughly 110 validation repertoires, and 85% to 95% of cluster scores exceeded 0.

CDR1 and CDR2, per the germline V gene, are LGHNA and YSLEER. The junction carries 8 bases between V and J, which are trimmed by 0 bases and 3 bases respectively. Counted from cysteine to phenylalanine, this CDR3 has 15 amino acids. Here the CDR3 DNA is all that survives: 45 bases in frame from base 1. The chain couples TRBV4-3 to TRBJ2-2, with the identity of the D gene unclear. The sequence derives from a woman aged 25 to 45 in good health and CMV-seropositive. Source material: PBMCs. The CDR3 here reads CASSQEGGYTGELFF. The nucleotide sequence reads TGCGCCAGCAGCCAAGAGGGCGGATACACCGGGGAGCTGTTTTTT.